Below are 13 T cell receptor beta chains sequenced from a single sample in a study of blood T cell repertoires in COVID-19. This table comes from immunoSEQ multiplex PCR, and its TCRdb copy is limited to in-frame clones, with some not included. The table includes 250,000 or so clones, approximately 90% detected once. The sample comprised PBMCs or T cells enriched from blood (not recorded which). Every receptor here comes from a man aged 50 to 59 who had been exposed to COVID-19.

This chain joins TRBV6-1 and TRBJ1-5; D not resolved. The V end lost 3 bases, the J end lost 1 base, and 4 bases lay between the germline ends. This CDR3 has 13 residues. Germline V lookup: CDR1 MNHNS, CDR2 SASEGT. The CDR3 spells CASSDQSNQPQHF. In DNA, the CDR3 is TGTGCCAGCAGTGACCAGAGCAATCAGCCCCAGCATTTT.

The CDR3 region is CASSRDRGKAVGNQPQHF. In nucleotides, the CDR3 is TGTGCCAGCAGCCGAGACAGGGGGAAAGCTGTGGGCAATCAGCCCCAGCATTTT. The chain couples TRBV5-8 to TRBJ1-5, with 9 bases that match TRBD1. Looked up from germline, CDR1 is SGHTS and CDR2 is YDEGEE. V dropped 4 bases and J dropped 2; count of bases not matched to a gene: 13. The CDR3 is made up of 18 amino acids. Complete variable domain (other parts from reference TRBV5-8 and TRBJ1-5): EAGVTQSPTHLIKTRGQQATLRCSPISGHTSVYWYQQALGLGLQFLLWYDEGEERNRGNFPPRFSGRQFPNYSSELNVNALELEDSALYLCASSRDRGKAVGNQPQHFGDGTRLSIL.

The chain employs TRBV9 and TRBJ2-5; tentative D call: TRBD1 (6 bases). CDR1 and CDR2 from the germline V gene are SGDLS and YYNGEE. The V end lost 0 bases, the J end lost 5 bases, and 14 bases lay between the germline ends. The CDR3 runs 15 residues. CDR3 loop: CASSVGNRAAETQYF. DNA for the CDR3: TGTGCCAGCAGCGTAGGAAACAGGGCGGCCGAGACCCAGTACTTC.

The chain couples TRBV19 to TRBJ1-1, with unresolved D. CDR1 LNHDA and CDR2 SQIVND come from the germline V gene (reference sequence). The CDR3 contains 14 residues. Trimming took 3 bases from V and 1 from J, leaving 9 bases between them. CDR3 residues: CASSIIGGNTEAFF. The CDR3 coding sequence is TGTGCCAGTAGTATTATTGGAGGGAACACTGAAGCTTTCTTT.

Only one count was recorded for this clone. CDR3 sequence (DNA): TGCGCCAGCAGCCCCCGGACTAGCGGGGGGGCGGTTACCGGGGAGCTGTTTTTT. Its protein is CASSPRTSGGAVTGELFF. V usage is TRBV5-1 and J usage is TRBJ2-2, with 15 positions matching TRBD2. Germline V gene data show CDR1 as SGHRS and CDR2 as YFSETQ. The V and J ends lost 4 bases and 5 bases, in that order; junction bases with no gene match: 9. The CDR3 covers 18 residues.

The genes are TRBV5-1 and TRBJ2-1; 8 bases align to TRBD1. The germline V gene has CDR1 SGHRS and CDR2 YFSETQ. Trimming removed 3 bases from V and 6 bases from J; junction bases left unmatched: 8. The CDR3 is made up of 15 amino acids. CDR3 nucleotide sequence: TGCGCCAGCAGCTCTTGGACAGGGAGAGGCAATGAGCAGTTCTTC. It yields the protein CASSSWTGRGNEQFF.

This clone was observed a handful of times. The chain couples TRBV28 to TRBJ1-4; weak D call: TRBD1 (5 bases). Germline lookup yields CDR1 MDHEN and CDR2 SYDVKM. This CDR3 comprises 14 residues. The V end was cut by 7 bases, the J end by 0 bases, with 9 bases between. CDR3 sequence: CASNGGTTNEKLFF. In DNA form, the CDR3 reads TGTGCCAGCAACGGGGGGACAACTAATGAAAAACTGTTTTTT.

This clone was seen at least ten times. This chain uses TRBV28 with TRBJ1-2; tentative D call: TRBD1 (5 bases). The CDR3 runs 14 residues. V lost 5 bases and J 10 bases, leaving 20 bases between the germline ends. Germline V lookup: CDR1 MDHEN, CDR2 SYDVKM. The chain's CDR3 is CASSRSQGENVYTF. CDR3 nucleotides: TGTGCCAGCAGTCGGTCTCAGGGTGAAAATGTCTACACCTTC.

This chain connects TRBV7-9 to TRBJ2-7; 9 bases align to TRBD1. The CDR3 has 15 residues. Trimming removed 1 base from V and 4 bases from J; junction bases left unmatched: 5. Germline V gene data show CDR1 as SEHNR and CDR2 as FQNEAQ (reference sequence). CDR3 loop: CASSLGTGELYEQYV. The DNA for the CDR3 is TGTGCCAGCAGCTTAGGGACAGGGGAACTTTACGAGCAGTACGTC.

The chain employs TRBV11-3 and TRBJ2-3, with D maybe TRBD2 (6 bases). The CDR3 runs to 15 residues. Trimming took off 3 bases at V and 4 bases at J, with 14 bases between the two ends. The germline CDR1 and CDR2 sequences are SGHNT and YENEEA. CDR3 nucleotide sequence: TGTGCCAGCAGCTTTACGGGAGCGTCTTCAGATACGCAGTATTTT. Translating gives CASSFTGASSDTQYF.

The V gene is TRBV5-1, the J gene TRBJ1-1; D is perhaps TRBD1 (6 bases). V was trimmed by 5 bases and J by 0 bases, leaving 14 bases between them. Germline assignment: CDR1 SGHRS and CDR2 YFSETQ. The CDR3 covers 15 residues. CDR3 sequence reads: CASRQTGTMNTEAFF. The CDR3 bases are TGCGCCAGCAGGCAAACCGGGACAATGAACACTGAAGCTTTCTTT.

This chain links TRBV10-3 with TRBJ2-6; possible D gene TRBD2, 5 bases. There are 16 residues in the CDR3. The V end was cut by 2 bases, the J end by 0 bases, with 8 bases between. The germline V gene encodes CDR1 ENHRY and CDR2 SYGVKD. In DNA form, the CDR3 reads TGTGCCATCAGTGAGCGAGGGTTCTCTGGGGCCAACGTCCTGACTTTC. It is translated as CAISERGFSGANVLTF.

The chain links TRBV18 to TRBJ2-1, with D perhaps matching TRBD1 (5 bases). The CDR3 loop spans 14 amino acids. From germline, CDR1 is KGHSH and CDR2 LQKENI. Between the trimmed V and J ends, which lost 3 bases and 7 bases, there was a span of 13 bases. DNA of the CDR3: TGTGCCAGCTCACCTTACTCAGGGTTGAATGAGCAGTTCTTC. Translating gives CASSPYSGLNEQFF.